Sequencing of this T cell receptor (beta chain) was carried out in a study of vaccination effects on CD4 cells after COVID-19. Study-level information: Samples from a couple of convalescent patients were given 16 days and one week before vaccination.

Concerning this clone itself: The antigen remains undetermined.

The culture ran for about eleven days before CD4+ T cells were isolated. CDR3 length: 17 amino acids. The germline gives CDR1 LGHNA, CDR2 YNFKEQ. Trimming shortened V by 4 bases and J by 3 bases, and 22 bases separated the two germline ends. Assay used: immunoSEQ multiplex PCR; TCRdb lists only in-frame clones, some missing. There are about 46,000 clones in the sample; 60% to 80% occur only once, and about 9% lies in the top ten. The V call is TRBV4-2, the J call TRBJ2-7, with D perhaps matching TRBD1 (6 bases). This clonotype originated in a human donor who had a prior SARS-CoV-2 infection. Sequencing was performed on CD4+ T cells from PBMCs cultured without peptide, taken before COVID-19 vaccination. CDR3 in amino acids: CASSRPLVDRSGYEQYF. CDR3 DNA: TGTGCCAGCAGCCGACCTCTAGTGGACAGAAGTGGCTACGAGCAGTACTTC.